The entry that follows covers one TCR beta chain sequence. Antigen: not known. TCR alpha and beta CDR3 regions were amplified from RNA using iRepertoire nested multiplex PCR. One-step reverse transcription and amplification started from about 100-400 ng of tissue mRNA or PBMC total RNA. TCRdb ran MiXCR on the multiplex PCR reads and lists one entry per CDR3 protein. The sample contains around 100,000 distinct CDR3 sequences, around 29% of which appear only once. CDR1 and CDR2 (germline): SGHVS, FNYEAQ. The trim removed 5 bases at V and 6 bases at J, leaving 17 bases unmatched. This CDR3 contains 17 residues. The sample comes from a study of glioma-infiltrating T cells. General study findings and limits: Tissue and blood shared very few CDR3 sequences. Above-expected tissue-blood divergence occurred in all gliomas, most in low-grade ones.

The sample was glioma tissue, nonneoplastic brain tissue, or PBMCs (not recorded which). V usage is TRBV7-6 and J usage is TRBJ2-3; 7 bases match TRBD2. The receptor's source is a human donor with low-grade glioma or glioblastoma, undergoing nonglioma brain surgery, or in good health (not recorded which). CDR3 in amino acids: CASSLFSGLSSSDTQYF. Written as DNA, the CDR3 is TGTGCCAGCAGCCTATTCTCGGGACTAAGTAGTTCGGATACGCAGTATTTT. The entire variable domain, with the rest obtained from reference TRBV7-6 and TRBJ2-3, is as follows: GAGVSQSPRYKVTKRGQDVALRCDPISGHVSLYWYRQALGQGPEFLTYFNYEAQQDKSGLPNDRFSAERPEGSISTLTIQRTEQRDSAMYRCASSLFSGLSSSDTQYFGPGTRLTVL.